Listed below are T cell receptor beta chains from one sample, sequenced in a study of long-term antiretroviral therapy in people with HIV. Libraries were prepared by immunoSEQ multiplex PCR; TCRdb keeps only in-frame clonotypes and omits some of them. The profile shows 20,000 or so clones, 60% to 85% of them singletons. Source: unsorted PBMCs, taken 2.9 years after starting antiretroviral therapy. The receptor source for this set is a woman aged 25 to 39 with HIV. The CDR3 runs from the conserved cysteine through the conserved F or W. A D gene is named only where the DNA matches it firmly. A clone size is listed for some rows: how often the clone was seen (once, few, many), or a class if it is expanded.

j_gene: TRBJ1-5; abundance: NA; v_gene: TRBV6-5; d_gene: TRBD1; CDR3nt: TGTGCCAGCAGAATGACAGGGGGTAGCAATCAGCCCCAGCATTTT; CDR3aa: CASRMTGGSNQPQHF
j_gene: TRBJ1-1; abundance: NA; v_gene: TRBV14; d_gene: TRBD1; CDR3nt: TGTGCCAGCAGCTCGACAGGGAAGGGTAACACTGAAGCTTTCTTT; CDR3aa: CASSSTGKGNTEAFF
j_gene: TRBJ2-3; abundance: NA; v_gene: TRBV7-8; d_gene: NA; CDR3nt: TGTGCCAGCAGTTTGGGTGGGGTGGCAGATACGCAGTATTTT; CDR3aa: CASSLGGVADTQYF
j_gene: TRBJ1-6; abundance: few; v_gene: TRBV9; d_gene: NA; CDR3nt: TGTGCCAGCAGCGGTCCCAATTCACCCCTCCACTTT; CDR3aa: CASSGPNSPLHF
j_gene: TRBJ1-2; abundance: NA; v_gene: TRBV25-1; d_gene: NA; CDR3nt: TGTGCCAGCAGTAAAATCACGGACCGGGGAGGCTACACCTTC; CDR3aa: CASSKITDRGGYTF
j_gene: TRBJ2-1; abundance: NA; v_gene: TRBV14; d_gene: NA; CDR3nt: TGTGCCAGCAGTTCACAGGGAATTGAGCAGTTCTTC; CDR3aa: CASSSQGIEQFF
j_gene: TRBJ2-1; abundance: NA; v_gene: TRBV25-1; d_gene: TRBD2; CDR3nt: TGTGCCAGCAGTGAACCTTCTAGCGGGCTGTACAATGAGCAGTTCTTC; CDR3aa: CASSEPSSGLYNEQFF
j_gene: TRBJ1-4; abundance: few; v_gene: TRBV7-9; d_gene: NA; CDR3nt: TGTGCAACTAATGAAAAATTGTTTTTT; CDR3aa: CATNEKLFF
j_gene: TRBJ1-1; abundance: NA; v_gene: TRBV5-6; d_gene: NA; CDR3nt: TGTGCCAGCAGCTGGGGACCCACTGAAGCTTTCTTT; CDR3aa: CASSWGPTEAFF
j_gene: TRBJ2-1; abundance: few; v_gene: TRBV2; d_gene: TRBD2; CDR3nt: TGTGCCAGCAGCCCGACTAGCGGTTCCAATGAGCAGTTCTTC; CDR3aa: CASSPTSGSNEQFF
j_gene: TRBJ2-5; abundance: NA; v_gene: TRBV5-1; d_gene: TRBD2; CDR3nt: TGCGCCAGCAGCTCGGTCGGGCTAGCGGGGGAGACCCAGTACTTC; CDR3aa: CASSSVGLAGETQYF
j_gene: TRBJ1-2; abundance: NA; v_gene: TRBV30; d_gene: NA; CDR3nt: TGTGCCTGGGCAACAGAATCTAACTATGGCTACACCTTC; CDR3aa: CAWATESNYGYTF
j_gene: TRBJ1-1; abundance: NA; v_gene: TRBV7-2; d_gene: TRBD1; CDR3nt: TGTGCCAGCAGCTTAGTATCCCTGACAGGGGGGAACACTGAAGCTTTCTTT; CDR3aa: CASSLVSLTGGNTEAFF
j_gene: TRBJ1-1; abundance: NA; v_gene: TRBV5-6; d_gene: NA; CDR3nt: TGTGCCAGCAGCTTGTTGCAGGTCGGGGGGTATACTGAAGCTTTCTTT; CDR3aa: CASSLLQVGGYTEAFF
j_gene: TRBJ2-1; abundance: NA; v_gene: TRBV5-1; d_gene: TRBD1; CDR3nt: TGCGCCAGCAGCCTACAAGGACAGGGTTTCGATGAGCAGTTCTTC; CDR3aa: CASSLQGQGFDEQFF
j_gene: TRBJ1-4; abundance: once; v_gene: TRBV30; d_gene: NA; CDR3nt: TGTGCCTGGAGTGGAGAGGGCGGGGAAAAACTGTTTTTT; CDR3aa: CAWSGEGGEKLFF
j_gene: TRBJ2-6; abundance: few; v_gene: TRBV7-3; d_gene: TRBD2; CDR3nt: TGTGCCAGCAGCTCCAGGGTAGCGGGGTTCATCTCTGGGGCCAACGTCCTGACTTTC; CDR3aa: CASSSRVAGFISGANVLTF
j_gene: TRBJ1-5; abundance: NA; v_gene: TRBV19; d_gene: NA; CDR3nt: TGTGCCAGTAGTCGGACAGACACGATATCCCGAGTTCGATATCAGCCCCAGCATTTT; CDR3aa: CASSRTDTISRVRYQPQHF
j_gene: TRBJ2-5; abundance: NA; v_gene: TRBV10-2; d_gene: TRBD1; CDR3nt: TGCGCCAGCAGTCGGGACAGGGGGAAAGAGACCCAGTACTTC; CDR3aa: CASSRDRGKETQYF
j_gene: TRBJ1-1; abundance: NA; v_gene: TRBV30; d_gene: NA; CDR3nt: TGTGCCTGGAGTGTATTAGGGAGGGACACTGAAGCTTTCTTT; CDR3aa: CAWSVLGRDTEAFF
j_gene: TRBJ1-6; abundance: NA; v_gene: TRBV2; d_gene: TRBD1; CDR3nt: TGTGCCAGCAGTGGATCACAGGGGACAGTTAACCACTTT; CDR3aa: CASSGSQGTVNHF
j_gene: TRBJ2-1; abundance: once; v_gene: TRBV5-6; d_gene: NA; CDR3nt: TGTGCCAGCAGCTTGGGGAACAATGAGCAGTTCTTC; CDR3aa: CASSLGNNEQFF
j_gene: TRBJ2-2; abundance: NA; v_gene: TRBV5-1; d_gene: NA; CDR3nt: TGCGCCAGCAGCTTGGCCGGGGGACTGAACACCGGGGAGCTGTTTTTT; CDR3aa: CASSLAGGLNTGELFF
j_gene: TRBJ2-2; abundance: NA; v_gene: TRBV9; d_gene: NA; CDR3nt: TGTGCCAGCAGCGTAGCAGGTACAAAGAACACCGGGGAGCTGTTTTTT; CDR3aa: CASSVAGTKNTGELFF
j_gene: TRBJ2-5; abundance: NA; v_gene: TRBV9; d_gene: NA; CDR3nt: TGTGCCAGCAGCGTAAGCGGGCAAAAAGAGACCCAGTACTTC; CDR3aa: CASSVSGQKETQYF
j_gene: TRBJ1-5; abundance: NA; v_gene: TRBV14; d_gene: NA; CDR3nt: TGTGCCAGCAGCCTTGGAGGACAGCCCCAGCATTTT; CDR3aa: CASSLGGQPQHF
j_gene: TRBJ2-1; abundance: once; v_gene: TRBV6-1; d_gene: NA; CDR3nt: TGTGCCAGCAGTGAGATACTAGGGTCTTACAATGAGCAGTTCTTC; CDR3aa: CASSEILGSYNEQFF
j_gene: TRBJ1-5; abundance: NA; v_gene: TRBV5-1; d_gene: NA; CDR3nt: TGCGCCAGCAGCTTGGGACAAAATCAGCCCCAGCATTTT; CDR3aa: CASSLGQNQPQHF
j_gene: TRBJ1-2; abundance: few; v_gene: TRBV14; d_gene: TRBD1; CDR3nt: TGTGCCAGCAGCCAATTACTCAGGGGGCCAGGGGGCTACACCTTC; CDR3aa: CASSQLLRGPGGYTF
j_gene: TRBJ1-5; abundance: NA; v_gene: TRBV5-1; d_gene: TRBD1; CDR3nt: TGCGCCAGCAGCCGGACAGGGGGCGATCAGCCCCAGCATTTT; CDR3aa: CASSRTGGDQPQHF
j_gene: TRBJ1-1; abundance: NA; v_gene: TRBV6-1; d_gene: TRBD1; CDR3nt: TGTGCCAGCAGTCGGACAGGGGAAGCTTTCTTT; CDR3aa: CASSRTGEAFF
j_gene: TRBJ2-5; abundance: NA; v_gene: TRBV7-8; d_gene: NA; CDR3nt: TGTGCCAGCAGCTTACAAGGGTTGGAGACCCAGTACTTC; CDR3aa: CASSLQGLETQYF
j_gene: TRBJ2-1; abundance: NA; v_gene: TRBV9; d_gene: NA; CDR3nt: TGTGCCAGCAGCGTAGGAGGGTCCTACAATGAGCAGTTCTTC; CDR3aa: CASSVGGSYNEQFF
j_gene: TRBJ1-2; abundance: NA; v_gene: TRBV6-6; d_gene: NA; CDR3nt: TGTGCCAGCAGTCCCCGACAGTCGACTAACTATGGCTACACCTTC; CDR3aa: CASSPRQSTNYGYTF
j_gene: TRBJ1-3; abundance: NA; v_gene: TRBV11-2; d_gene: NA; CDR3nt: TGTGCCAGCAGCAGAGAGGCACAGTTCTCTGGAAACACCATATATTTT; CDR3aa: CASSREAQFSGNTIYF
j_gene: TRBJ2-7; abundance: NA; v_gene: TRBV4-1; d_gene: NA; CDR3nt: TGCGCCAGCAGCTTACGGGCCTCCTACGAGCAGTACTTC; CDR3aa: CASSLRASYEQYF
j_gene: TRBJ2-3; abundance: NA; v_gene: TRBV5-1; d_gene: NA; CDR3nt: TGCGCCAGCCATAACAAGGTTCTGGATACGCAGTATTTT; CDR3aa: CASHNKVLDTQYF
j_gene: TRBJ1-4; abundance: NA; v_gene: TRBV15; d_gene: NA; CDR3nt: TGTGCCACCACAAGAGGGGGTGGCAATGAAAAACTGTTTTTT; CDR3aa: CATTRGGGNEKLFF
j_gene: TRBJ2-1; abundance: NA; v_gene: TRBV29-1; d_gene: TRBD2; CDR3nt: TGCAGCGTCGGGTCGATTCTGAGCGGGGGGGCCGCTGGAGAGCAGTTCTTC; CDR3aa: CSVGSILSGGAAGEQFF
j_gene: TRBJ2-2; abundance: NA; v_gene: TRBV5-6; d_gene: NA; CDR3nt: TGTGCCAGCAGCACTGGGGGGGCCGCCGGGGAGCTGTTTTTT; CDR3aa: CASSTGGAAGELFF
j_gene: TRBJ1-1; abundance: NA; v_gene: TRBV7-8; d_gene: TRBD1; CDR3nt: TGTGCCAGCAGTCCCACAGGGGCGAACATGAACACTGAAGCTTTCTTT; CDR3aa: CASSPTGANMNTEAFF
j_gene: TRBJ1-1; abundance: NA; v_gene: TRBV10-3; d_gene: NA; CDR3nt: TGTGCCATCAGTGGTGGGTTGAACACTGAAGCTTTCTTT; CDR3aa: CAISGGLNTEAFF
j_gene: TRBJ1-4; abundance: NA; v_gene: TRBV28; d_gene: TRBD1; CDR3nt: TGTGCCAGCAGTCCACACTCGACAGGGTTGGATGAAAAACTGTTTTTT; CDR3aa: CASSPHSTGLDEKLFF
j_gene: TRBJ2-1; abundance: NA; v_gene: TRBV4-1; d_gene: NA; CDR3nt: TGCGCCAGCAGCCAAGGGGGGGCAGGGACCTACAATGAGCAGTTCTTC; CDR3aa: CASSQGGAGTYNEQFF
j_gene: TRBJ1-4; abundance: NA; v_gene: TRBV2; d_gene: NA; CDR3nt: TGTGCCAGCAGTGACAGGCTTTCGAATGAAAAACTGTTTTTT; CDR3aa: CASSDRLSNEKLFF
j_gene: TRBJ1-5; abundance: once; v_gene: TRBV12-5; d_gene: NA; CDR3nt: TGTGCTAGTGGTTTGGTGGCCTCTACGTTCGGAGGGGTTTACAATCAGCCCCAGCATTTT; CDR3aa: CASGLVASTFGGVYNQPQHF
j_gene: TRBJ2-5; abundance: NA; v_gene: TRBV5-1; d_gene: TRBD2; CDR3nt: TGCGCCAGCAGGCCGCAGACTAGCGCGGAGACCCAGTACTTC; CDR3aa: CASRPQTSAETQYF
j_gene: TRBJ1-4; abundance: NA; v_gene: TRBV7-9; d_gene: TRBD1; CDR3nt: TGTGCCAGCAGCACTGGGACAGGGATCGGGAATGAAAAACTGTTTTTT; CDR3aa: CASSTGTGIGNEKLFF
j_gene: TRBJ1-6; abundance: few; v_gene: TRBV18; d_gene: NA; CDR3nt: TGTGCCAGCTCAGCCCTCGGGGATTCACCCCTCCACTTT; CDR3aa: CASSALGDSPLHF
j_gene: TRBJ2-7; abundance: NA; v_gene: TRBV5-1; d_gene: NA; CDR3nt: TGCGCCAGCAGCCGAAGCTACGAGCAGTACTTC; CDR3aa: CASSRSYEQYF
j_gene: TRBJ2-5; abundance: NA; v_gene: TRBV6-5; d_gene: TRBD1; CDR3nt: TGTGCCAGCAGCCAGGGACAGGTACAAGAGACCCAGTACTTC; CDR3aa: CASSQGQVQETQYF
j_gene: TRBJ1-5; abundance: NA; v_gene: TRBV6-5; d_gene: NA; CDR3nt: TGTGCCAGCAGTTACTCGGGGGGGAAACAGCCCCAGCATTTT; CDR3aa: CASSYSGGKQPQHF
j_gene: TRBJ1-2; abundance: few; v_gene: TRBV10-1; d_gene: NA; CDR3nt: TGCGCCAGCGCCAGCGGCAGGGGCTATGGCTACACCTTC; CDR3aa: CASASGRGYGYTF
j_gene: TRBJ1-1; abundance: NA; v_gene: TRBV2; d_gene: TRBD1; CDR3nt: TGTGCCAGCAACGGACAGGGGGCGCGTGGGACTGAAGCTTTCTTT; CDR3aa: CASNGQGARGTEAFF